This record covers a single TCR beta chain. Antigen specificity is unknown. CDR1 is MNHEY, CDR2 SVGEGT, per germline. The CDR3 is 14 amino acids. Between the trimmed V and J ends, which lost 7 bases and 0 bases, there was a span of 12 bases. The sample comes from a study of T-cell memory formation after mild COVID-19. Study-level background: Clustering of TCRs was largely donor specific.

Study results and limitations: Several responding clones turned up in pre-infection memory, indicating that cross-reactive memory may have taken part. Contracting clones from day 15 to 85 had balanced CD4/CD8; later expanders favoured CD4+. Contracting CD4+ clones were located mainly in CM and EM, and CD8+ clones in EMRA.

TCRdb re-called the 5' RACE reads with MiXCR, one entry per CDR3 protein. The sample contains almost 350,000 distinct CDR3 sequences, approximately 22% of which appear only once. The V call is TRBV6-2 or TRBV6-3, the J call TRBJ1-1; no clear D gene. Sequenced sample: PBMCs or a T cell subset sorted from them (not recorded which). This clonotype was obtained from a man aged 18 to 30 who had mild COVID-19 (a few samples of this study predate the infection). Cell type and time point are not known. The CDR3 sequence: CASTNDHLNTEAFF. The CDR3 DNA is TGTGCCAGCACTAATGACCATCTGAACACTGAAGCTTTCTTT.